Listed below are T cell receptor beta chains from one sample, sequenced in a study of cytomegalovirus exposure and HLA in healthy donors. The table came from immunoSEQ multiplex PCR; TCRdb's copy has only in-frame clones and leaves some out. This table has 150,000 to 200,000 clones, about 83% appearing once. Material: PBMCs. These receptors all come from a female donor in good health and CMV-seronegative. Each CDR3 is given with its conserved first and last residue. A D gene is named only where the DNA matches it firmly. Expanded clones are given a class, and other clones once, few, many or no size at all.

>TRBJ2-2|-|-|TRBV29-1|13
TGCAGCGTTGAAAGGGGAAGCGCCGGGGAGCTGTTTTTT
CSVERGSAGELFF
>TRBJ2-1|TRBD2|-|TRBV4-1|19
TGCGCCAGCAGCCAAAGGGGTCTAGCGGGCCCATCCTCCTACAATGAGCAGTTCTTC
CASSQRGLAGPSSYNEQFF
>TRBJ2-7|-|-|TRBV28|12
TGTGCCAGCACGGGCAGGGTCTACGAGCAGTACTTC
CASTGRVYEQYF
>TRBJ1-1|-|-|TRBV21-1|13
TGTGCCAGCAGCAAATTAGAAAACACTGAAGCTTTCTTT
CASSKLENTEAFF
>TRBJ1-1|-|-|TRBV18|13
TGTGCCAGCTCACAGGGAGTGAACACTGAAGCTTTCTTT
CASSQGVNTEAFF
>TRBJ2-1|-|-|TRBV30|15
TGTGCCTGGAGTTCCTGGGACTTTGGACTCAATGAGCAGTTCTTC
CAWSSWDFGLNEQFF
>TRBJ1-1|TRBD1|-|TRBV18|15
TGTGCCAGCTCACTGGGACAGGGGAGAAACACTGAAGCTTTCTTT
CASSLGQGRNTEAFF
>TRBJ2-3|-|-|TRBV5-6|14
TGTGCCAGCAGCTTGACAGTAAACACAGATACGCAGTATTTT
CASSLTVNTDTQYF
>TRBJ2-2|-|-|TRBV19|17
TGTGCCAGTAGTAACCCCAGAGATGCGGTAAACACCGGGGAGCTGTTTTTT
CASSNPRDAVNTGELFF
>TRBJ1-6|-|few|TRBV30|13
TGTGCCTGGAGTGAACAGGGTAATTCACCCCTCCACTTT
CAWSEQGNSPLHF